A selection of T cell receptor beta chains follows, all from one sample in a study of T cell repertoires in cytomegalovirus infection. TCRdb redid the calling of the reads with MiXCR, one entry per CDR3 protein. The sample contains 650,000 to 900,000 distinct CDR3 sequences, approximately 29% of which appear only once. No antigen is known for these receptors. The sample consisted of cultured CD8+ T cells from PBMCs, taken from culture after CMV antigen stimulation. These receptors originate from a human donor in good health (CMV status not recorded). Some clones in this sample may be carry-over from other donors' samples. The CDR3 runs from the conserved cysteine through the conserved F or W. D genes are given only for firm matches. Size values are once, few and many counts, or a class for expanded clones, and some rows have none.

V	J	length	size	D	CDR3	DNA
TRBV7-9	TRBJ1-1	14	NA	TRBD1	CASSLVSGTAEAFF	TGTGCCAGCAGCTTAGTCTCCGGGACAGCTGAAGCTTTCTTT
TRBV6-8	TRBJ2-5	16	NA	NA	CASSYSAGYYQETQYF	TGTGCCAGCAGTTACTCCGCGGGGTACTACCAAGAGACCCAGTACTTC
TRBV6-5	TRBJ1-3	12	NA	NA	CANGGSGNTIYF	TGTGCCAACGGGGGCTCTGGAAACACCATATATTTT
TRBV19	TRBJ1-5	15	NA	NA	CASSIAGRADQPQHF	TGTGCCAGTAGTATAGCAGGGAGGGCGGATCAGCCCCAGCATTTT
TRBV27	TRBJ1-5	16	few	TRBD1	CASSPLTGNIGQPQHF	TGTGCCAGCAGTCCATTGACAGGGAATATTGGTCAGCCCCAGCATTTT
TRBV20-1	TRBJ2-2	16	NA	NA	CSAPPRRGPNTGELFF	TGCAGTGCTCCCCCAAGGCGGGGCCCGAACACCGGGGAGCTGTTTTTT
TRBV11-3	TRBJ1-1	22	NA	TRBD1	CASSFLMDRVYFGSRGYTEAFF	TGTGCCAGCAGCTTTCTTATGGACAGGGTTTATTTCGGGTCCCGGGGTTACACTGAAGCTTTCTTT
TRBV20-1	TRBJ2-1	16	NA	TRBD1	CSVYLRDRISYNEQFF	TGCAGTGTTTACCTCCGGGACAGGATATCCTACAATGAGCAGTTCTTC
TRBV7-6	TRBJ1-5	16	NA	NA	CASSLPGEGVGQPQHF	TGTGCCAGCAGCCTACCCGGAGAGGGGGTCGGGCAGCCCCAGCATTTT
TRBV7-6	TRBJ2-4	14	NA	NA	CASSTLSPKNIQYF	TGTGCCAGCAGCACACTGTCTCCCAAAAACATTCAGTACTTC
TRBV6-6	TRBJ2-5	16	NA	NA	CASSSQGGKIQETQYF	TGTGCCAGCAGTTCTCAGGGGGGGAAGATACAAGAGACCCAGTACTTC
TRBV4-1	TRBJ2-7	14	NA	NA	CASSQEGSVDEQYF	TGCGCCAGCAGCCAAGAGGGTAGCGTTGACGAGCAGTACTTC
TRBV27	TRBJ2-1	14	NA	NA	CASSYRGDHNEQFF	TGTGCCAGCAGTTACAGAGGGGACCACAATGAGCAGTTCTTC
TRBV7-3	TRBJ1-1	13	few	NA	CASSLKGDREAFF	TGTGCCAGCAGCTTAAAGGGAGACAGAGAAGCTTTCTTT
TRBV5-1	TRBJ2-3	15	NA	NA	CASRPGRTSTDTQYF	TGCGCCAGCAGGCCGGGCCGGACAAGCACAGATACGCAGTATTTT
TRBV15	TRBJ1-2	15	NA	NA	CATSETRQFLKDHTF	TGTGCCACCAGCGAAACCAGACAGTTCTTAAAGGATCACACCTTC
TRBV4-1	TRBJ2-1	14	few	NA	CASSQVWTDNEQFF	TGCGCCAGCAGCCAAGTCTGGACAGACAATGAGCAGTTCTTC
TRBV4-1	TRBJ1-3	16	NA	NA	CASSQVWGPSGNTIYF	TGCGCCAGCAGCCAAGTTTGGGGACCCTCTGGAAACACCATATATTTT
TRBV27	TRBJ2-1	13	few	NA	CASSFSGESEQFF	TGTGCCAGCAGTTTTTCAGGGGAGAGTGAGCAGTTCTTC
TRBV7-6	TRBJ2-7	15	many	TRBD1	CASSPRDRESYEQYF	TGTGCCAGCAGCCCCCGGGACAGGGAATCCTACGAGCAGTACTTC
TRBV19	TRBJ1-1	14	NA	TRBD1	CASSSWTGLSEAFF	TGTGCCAGTAGTTCTTGGACAGGGCTGTCTGAAGCTTTCTTT
TRBV12-3/TRBV12-4	TRBJ1-2	14	NA	NA	CASSLGQGGSGYTF	TGTGCCAGCAGTTTAGGGCAGGGCGGGAGCGGCTACACCTTC
TRBV20-1	TRBJ2-1	15	NA	TRBD2	CSAGFRSGGTNEQFF	TGCAGTGCTGGGTTTAGGAGCGGGGGGACGAATGAGCAGTTCTTC
TRBV11-2	TRBJ2-4	17	NA	NA	CASSKLPGDLTKNIQYF	TGTGCCAGCAGCAAACTCCCAGGGGATTTAACCAAAAACATTCAGTACTTC
TRBV9	TRBJ1-2	14	NA	TRBD1	CASSVETGDSGYTF	TGTGCCAGCAGCGTAGAAACAGGGGATAGTGGCTACACCTTC
TRBV6-2/TRBV6-3	TRBJ2-5	15	few	NA	CASSYIRRRGETQYF	TGTGCAAGCAGTTATATAAGACGGAGAGGAGAGACCCAGTACTTC
TRBV7-9	TRBJ2-5	15	few	NA	CASSLEGVQKETQYF	TGTGCCAGCAGCTTAGAGGGGGTCCAGAAAGAGACCCAGTACTTC
TRBV19	TRBJ1-1	15	NA	NA	CASSPRGTLNTEAFF	TGTGCCAGTAGCCCTAGAGGGACACTGAACACTGAAGCTTTCTTT
TRBV14	TRBJ2-5	12	few	NA	CASSLEWETQYF	TGTGCCAGCAGCCTGGAGTGGGAGACCCAGTACTTC
TRBV2	TRBJ1-5	13	NA	TRBD1	CASMGDREQPQHF	TGTGCCAGCATGGGGGACAGGGAACAGCCCCAGCATTTT
TRBV4-1	TRBJ2-1	14	NA	NA	CATSPGNRDNEQFF	TGCGCCACTAGTCCGGGTAACCGTGACAATGAGCAGTTCTTC
TRBV27	TRBJ1-5	13	few	NA	CASSLTQNQPQHF	TGTGCCAGCAGTTTGACACAAAATCAGCCCCAGCATTTT
TRBV7-2	TRBJ2-1	15	NA	TRBD2	CASSPRTSGVGEQFF	TGTGCCAGCAGCCCCCGGACTAGCGGGGTGGGGGAGCAGTTCTTC
TRBV12-3/TRBV12-4	TRBJ1-5	17	once	NA	CASSFWAGVNSNQPQHF	TGTGCCAGCAGTTTCTGGGCAGGGGTCAATAGCAATCAGCCCCAGCATTTT
TRBV7-9	TRBJ1-4	19	few	TRBD1	CASSRPPGQGGVTNEKLFF	TGTGCCAGCAGCCGTCCTCCGGGACAGGGGGGAGTAACTAATGAAAAACTGTTTTTT
TRBV18	TRBJ2-3	14	few	NA	CASSQWDITDTQYF	TGTGCCAGCTCACAATGGGACATCACAGATACGCAGTATTTT
TRBV4-2	TRBJ2-3	16	few	NA	CASSQVPQPSLDTQYF	TGTGCCAGCAGCCAAGTTCCCCAGCCTTCATTAGATACGCAGTATTTT
TRBV4-3	TRBJ1-1	17	NA	NA	CASSQDSLRSMNTEAFF	TGCGCCAGCAGCCAAGATTCCCTTAGATCTATGAACACTGAAGCTTTCTTT
TRBV7-3	TRBJ2-1	15	NA	NA	CASSHDNPYNNEQFF	TGTGCCAGCAGCCACGATAACCCTTACAACAATGAGCAGTTCTTC
TRBV4-2	TRBJ2-5	15	NA	TRBD2	CASSHTWTGGETQYF	TGTGCCAGCAGCCATACATGGACGGGGGGAGAGACCCAGTACTTC
TRBV7-4	TRBJ1-1	12	NA	NA	CASTGGRPEAFF	TGTGCCAGCACTGGGGGGCGGCCTGAAGCTTTCTTT
TRBV28	TRBJ1-2	16	few	NA	CASSLNRKLANYGYTF	TGTGCCAGCAGTTTAAACAGGAAGTTAGCTAACTATGGCTACACCTTC
TRBV27	TRBJ2-6	15	many	TRBD1	CASSPWTGRANVLTF	TGTGCCAGCAGTCCCTGGACAGGGAGGGCCAACGTCCTGACTTTC
TRBV6-4	TRBJ2-3	15	many	TRBD2	CASSISGGNTDTQYF	TGTGCCAGCAGCATTAGCGGGGGGAACACAGATACGCAGTATTTT
TRBV7-9	TRBJ1-1	14	NA	NA	CASSLAQLNTEAFF	TGTGCCAGCAGCTTAGCGCAGTTGAACACTGAAGCTTTCTTT
TRBV7-8	TRBJ1-2	16	NA	TRBD1	CASSLKSGGAYYGYTF	TGTGCCAGCAGCTTAAAGTCAGGGGGCGCTTACTATGGCTACACCTTC